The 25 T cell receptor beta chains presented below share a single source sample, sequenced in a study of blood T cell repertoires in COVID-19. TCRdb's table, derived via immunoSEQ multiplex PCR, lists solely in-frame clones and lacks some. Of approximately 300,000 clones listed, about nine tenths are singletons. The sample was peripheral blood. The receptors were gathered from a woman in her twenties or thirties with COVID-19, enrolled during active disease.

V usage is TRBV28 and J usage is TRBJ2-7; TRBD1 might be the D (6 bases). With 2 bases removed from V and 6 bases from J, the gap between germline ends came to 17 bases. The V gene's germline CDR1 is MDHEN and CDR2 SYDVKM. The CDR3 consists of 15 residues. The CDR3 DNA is TGTGCCAGCAGTTTAACAGGCAGGGACACGGGCGAGCAGTACTTC. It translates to CASSLTGRDTGEQYF.

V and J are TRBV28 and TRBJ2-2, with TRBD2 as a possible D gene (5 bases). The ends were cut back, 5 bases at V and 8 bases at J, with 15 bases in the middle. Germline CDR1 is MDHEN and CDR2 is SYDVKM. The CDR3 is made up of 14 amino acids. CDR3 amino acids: CASSPRVALGELFF. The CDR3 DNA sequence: TGTGCCAGCAGTCCGCGGGTCGCTCTGGGGGAGCTGTTTTTT.

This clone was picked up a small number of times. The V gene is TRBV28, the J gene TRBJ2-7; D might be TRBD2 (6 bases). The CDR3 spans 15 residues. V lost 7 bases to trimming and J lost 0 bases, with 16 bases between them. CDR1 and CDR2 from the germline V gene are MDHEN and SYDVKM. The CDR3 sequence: CASNDRGGTSYEQYF. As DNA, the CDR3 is TGTGCCAGCAACGACCGAGGCGGGACCTCCTACGAGCAGTACTTC.

The chain's CDR3 is CASMDRSRNYGYTF. In DNA form, the CDR3 reads TGTGCCAGTATGGACAGAAGCAGGAACTATGGCTACACCTTC. The gene calls are TRBV19 and TRBJ1-2; TRBD1 is a possible D gene (6 bases). From germline, CDR1 is LNHDA and CDR2 SQIVND (reference sequence). V dropped 7 bases and J dropped 2 bases, with 14 bases sitting between them. The CDR3 covers 14 residues.

CDR3 nucleotides: TGTGCCAGCAGGGACAGGGAGAACACAGATACGCAGTATTTT. Its translation: CASRDRENTDTQYF. The chain is built from TRBV6-5 and TRBJ2-3; 8 bases are shared with TRBD1. The trim removed 6 bases at V and 2 bases at J, leaving 4 bases unmatched. Germline-derived CDR1 and CDR2 are MNHEY and SVGAGI. This CDR3 comprises 14 residues.

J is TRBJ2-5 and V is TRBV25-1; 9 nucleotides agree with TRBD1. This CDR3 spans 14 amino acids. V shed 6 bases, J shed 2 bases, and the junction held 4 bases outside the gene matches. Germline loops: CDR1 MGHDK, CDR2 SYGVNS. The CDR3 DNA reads TGTGCCAGCAGGGGACAGGGTACACAAGAGACCCAGTACTTC. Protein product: CASRGQGTQETQYF.

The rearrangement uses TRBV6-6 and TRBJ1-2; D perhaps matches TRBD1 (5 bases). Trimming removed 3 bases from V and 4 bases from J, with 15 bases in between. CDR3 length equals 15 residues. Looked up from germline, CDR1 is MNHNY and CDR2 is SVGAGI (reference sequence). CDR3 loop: CASSYSQAQGYGYTF. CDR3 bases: TGTGCCAGCAGTTATTCACAGGCTCAGGGCTATGGCTACACCTTC.

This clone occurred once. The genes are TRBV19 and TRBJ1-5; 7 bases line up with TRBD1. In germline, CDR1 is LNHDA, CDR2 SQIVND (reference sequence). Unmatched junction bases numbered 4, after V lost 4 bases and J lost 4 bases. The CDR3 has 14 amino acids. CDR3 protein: CASSTDRINQPQHF. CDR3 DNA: TGTGCCAGTAGTACGGACAGGATTAATCAGCCCCAGCATTTT. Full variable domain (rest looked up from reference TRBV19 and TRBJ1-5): DGGITQSPKYLFRKEGQNVTLSCEQNLNHDAMYWYRQDPGQGLRLIYYSQIVNDFQKGDIAEGYSVSREKKESFPLTVTSAQKNPTAFYLCASSTDRINQPQHFGDGTRLSIL.

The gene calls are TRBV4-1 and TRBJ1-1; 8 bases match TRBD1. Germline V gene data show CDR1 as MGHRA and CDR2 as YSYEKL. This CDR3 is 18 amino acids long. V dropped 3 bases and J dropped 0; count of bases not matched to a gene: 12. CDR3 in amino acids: CASSQGWDRRLMNTEAFF. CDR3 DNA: TGCGCCAGCAGCCAGGGTTGGGACAGGCGACTTATGAACACTGAAGCTTTCTTT.

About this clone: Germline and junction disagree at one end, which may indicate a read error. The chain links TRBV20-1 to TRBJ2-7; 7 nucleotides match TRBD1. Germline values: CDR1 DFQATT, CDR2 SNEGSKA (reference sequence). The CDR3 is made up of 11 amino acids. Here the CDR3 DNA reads TGCAGTGCTAGAGACGGGACAGTCAGGAACTTC. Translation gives CSARDGTVRNF.

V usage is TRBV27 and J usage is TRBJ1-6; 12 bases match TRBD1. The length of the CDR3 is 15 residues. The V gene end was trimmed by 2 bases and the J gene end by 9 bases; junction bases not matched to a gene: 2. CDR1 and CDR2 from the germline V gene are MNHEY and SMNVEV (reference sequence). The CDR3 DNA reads TGTGCCAGCAGTTTAAGGGGACAGGGGGCTTCACCCCTCCACTTT. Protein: CASSLRGQGASPLHF.

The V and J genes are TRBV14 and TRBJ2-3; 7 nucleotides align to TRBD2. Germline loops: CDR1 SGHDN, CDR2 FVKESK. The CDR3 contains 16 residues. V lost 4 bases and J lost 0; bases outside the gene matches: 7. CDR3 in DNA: TGTGCCAGCAGCCCTCTAGCGGACTATAGCACAGATACGCAGTATTTT. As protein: CASSPLADYSTDTQYF.

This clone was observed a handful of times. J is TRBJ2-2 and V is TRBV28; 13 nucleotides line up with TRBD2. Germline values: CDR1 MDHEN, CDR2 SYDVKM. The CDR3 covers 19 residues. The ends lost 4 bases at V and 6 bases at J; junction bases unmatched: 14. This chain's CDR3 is CASSSGTRGTSGISGELFF. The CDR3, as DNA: TGTGCCAGCAGTTCGGGGACACGAGGGACTAGCGGGATATCCGGGGAGCTGTTTTTT.

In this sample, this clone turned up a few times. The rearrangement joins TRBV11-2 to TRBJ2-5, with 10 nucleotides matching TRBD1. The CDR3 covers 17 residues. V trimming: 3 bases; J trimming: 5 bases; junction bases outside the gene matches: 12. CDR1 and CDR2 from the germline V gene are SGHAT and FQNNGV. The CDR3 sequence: CASSLRGTGVEHETQYF. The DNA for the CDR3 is TGTGCCAGCAGCTTGAGGGGGACAGGGGTCGAACATGAGACCCAGTACTTC. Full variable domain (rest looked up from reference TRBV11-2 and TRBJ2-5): EAGVAQSPRYKIIEKRQSVAFWCNPISGHATLYWYQQILGQGPKLLIQFQNNGVVDDSQLPKDRFSAERLKGVDSTLKIQPAKLEDSAVYLCASSLRGTGVEHETQYFGPGTRLLVL.

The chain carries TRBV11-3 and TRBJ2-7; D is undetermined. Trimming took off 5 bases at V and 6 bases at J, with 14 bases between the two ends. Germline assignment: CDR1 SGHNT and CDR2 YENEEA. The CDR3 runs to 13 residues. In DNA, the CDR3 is TGTGCCAGCAGCCTAGGGTTGTACGGCGAGCAGTACTTC. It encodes CASSLGLYGEQYF. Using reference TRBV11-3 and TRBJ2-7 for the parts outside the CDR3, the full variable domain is EAGVVQSPRYKIIEKKQPVAFWCNPISGHNTLYWYLQNLGQGPELLIRYENEEAVDDSQLPKDRFSAERLKGVDSTLKIQPAELGDSAVYLCASSLGLYGEQYFGPGTRLTVT.

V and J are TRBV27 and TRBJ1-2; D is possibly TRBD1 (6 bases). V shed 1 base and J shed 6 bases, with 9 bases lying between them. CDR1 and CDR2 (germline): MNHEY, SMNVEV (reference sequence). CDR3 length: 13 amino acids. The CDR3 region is CASSLLGGHGYTF. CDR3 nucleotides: TGTGCCAGCAGTTTATTGGGGGGGCATGGCTACACCTTC.

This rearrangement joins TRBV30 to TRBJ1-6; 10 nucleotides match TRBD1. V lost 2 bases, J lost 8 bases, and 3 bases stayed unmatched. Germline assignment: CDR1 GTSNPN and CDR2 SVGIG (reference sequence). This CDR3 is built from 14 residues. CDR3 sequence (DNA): TGTGCCTGGAGTAGGGGACAGGGGTATTCACCCCTCCACTTT. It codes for CAWSRGQGYSPLHF.

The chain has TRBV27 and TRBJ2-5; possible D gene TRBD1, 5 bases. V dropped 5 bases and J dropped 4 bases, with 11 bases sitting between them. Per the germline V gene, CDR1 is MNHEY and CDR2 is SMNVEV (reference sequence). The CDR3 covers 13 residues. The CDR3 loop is CASSLRQRETQYF. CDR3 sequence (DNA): TGTGCCAGCAGTCTGAGACAGCGAGAGACCCAGTACTTC.

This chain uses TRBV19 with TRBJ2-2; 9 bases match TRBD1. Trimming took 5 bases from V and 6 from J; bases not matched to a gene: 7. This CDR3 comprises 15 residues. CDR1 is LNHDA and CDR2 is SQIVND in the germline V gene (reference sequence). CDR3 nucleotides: TGTGCCAGTAGTCCGTGGACAGGGGAAGCCGGGGAGCTGTTTTTT. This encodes CASSPWTGEAGELFF.

CDR3 coding DNA: TGTGCCAGCAGCCCAGCGGGAGGCAGAACAGATACGCAGTATTTT. The encoded protein is CASSPAGGRTDTQYF. The rearrangement links TRBV9 to TRBJ2-3, with 9 bases matching TRBD2. From germline, CDR1 is SGDLS and CDR2 YYNGEE. The CDR3 runs to 15 residues. V was clipped by 4 bases and J by 3 bases; unmatched bases: 6.

CDR3 in amino acids: CASSLDETGTSGPRSYEQYF. CDR3 in DNA: TGTGCCAGCAGCTTAGATGAAACCGGGACTAGCGGTCCTCGCTCCTACGAGCAGTACTTC. This chain uses TRBV11-2 with TRBJ2-7; 11 bases map to TRBD2. The CDR3 has 20 amino acids. Germline values: CDR1 SGHAT, CDR2 FQNNGV. The J segment lost 0 bases and the V segment lost 0 bases, leaving 13 bases of the junction unmatched.

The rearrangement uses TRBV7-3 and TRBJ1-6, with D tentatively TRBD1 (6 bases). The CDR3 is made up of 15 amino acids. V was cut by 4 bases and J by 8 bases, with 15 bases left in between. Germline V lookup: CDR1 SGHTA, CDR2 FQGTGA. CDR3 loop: CASSWTAGGDSPLHF. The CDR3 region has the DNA TGTGCCAGCAGCTGGACAGCGGGGGGGGATTCACCCCTCCACTTT.

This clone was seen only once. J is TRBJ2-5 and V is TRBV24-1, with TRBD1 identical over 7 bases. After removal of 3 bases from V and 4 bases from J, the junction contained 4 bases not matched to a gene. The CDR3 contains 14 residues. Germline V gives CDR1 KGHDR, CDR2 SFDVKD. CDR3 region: CATSDPTGAETQYF. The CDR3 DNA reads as TGTGCCACCAGTGATCCAACAGGGGCAGAGACCCAGTACTTC.

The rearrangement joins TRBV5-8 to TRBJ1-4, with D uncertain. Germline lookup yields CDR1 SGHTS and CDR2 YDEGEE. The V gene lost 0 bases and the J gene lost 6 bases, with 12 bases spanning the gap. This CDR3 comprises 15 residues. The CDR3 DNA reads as TGTGCCAGCAGCTTGGGAGCAACCGTTTATGAAAAACTGTTTTTT. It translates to CASSLGATVYEKLFF.

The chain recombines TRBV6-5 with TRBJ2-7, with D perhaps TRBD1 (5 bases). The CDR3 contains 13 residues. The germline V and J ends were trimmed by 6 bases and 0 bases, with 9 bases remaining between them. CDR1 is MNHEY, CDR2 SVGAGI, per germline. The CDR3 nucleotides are TGTGCCAGCAGGGGGCCGACCTCCTACGAGCAGTACTTC. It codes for CASRGPTSYEQYF.